The T cell receptor (beta chain) under discussion was sequenced for a study of beta chain features in type 1 diabetes. In this sample, this clone turned up a few times. From germline, CDR1 is SNHLY and CDR2 FYNNEI. V dropped 6 bases and J dropped 0 bases, with 14 bases sitting between them. The CDR3 spans 15 residues. As every portion of the isolated RNA was reverse transcribed, the sequencing read expressed TCRB transcripts. Sequencing was performed with immunoSEQ multiplex PCR; in TCRdb, only in-frame clones are kept and a portion is missing. The profile covers approximately 140,000 clones, with about a tenth appearing a single time and about 0.6% taken by the ten largest.

The TCR originated in a woman in her forties in good health. Sequencing input: central memory CD4+ T cells from blood. The genes are TRBV2 and TRBJ1-2, with TRBD1 as a possible D gene (6 bases). The CDR3 DNA follows: TGTGCCAGCAGGATCTCGTCAGGGGCTAACTATGGCTACACCTTC. Its protein product is CASRISSGANYGYTF.